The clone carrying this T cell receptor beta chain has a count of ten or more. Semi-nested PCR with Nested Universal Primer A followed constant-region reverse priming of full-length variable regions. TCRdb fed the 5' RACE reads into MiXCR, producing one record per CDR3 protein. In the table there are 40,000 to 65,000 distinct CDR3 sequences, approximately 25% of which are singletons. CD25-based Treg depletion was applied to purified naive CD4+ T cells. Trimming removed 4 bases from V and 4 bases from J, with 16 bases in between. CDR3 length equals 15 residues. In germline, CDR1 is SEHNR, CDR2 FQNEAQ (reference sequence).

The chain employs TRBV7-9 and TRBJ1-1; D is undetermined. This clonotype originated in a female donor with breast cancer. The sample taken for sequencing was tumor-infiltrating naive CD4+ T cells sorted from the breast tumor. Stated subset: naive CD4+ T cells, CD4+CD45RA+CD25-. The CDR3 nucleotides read TGTGCCAGCAGCTCGGAGGTAGGGTCGGGCACTGAAGCTTTCTTT. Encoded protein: CASSSEVGSGTEAFF. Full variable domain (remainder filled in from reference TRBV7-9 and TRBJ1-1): DTGVSQNPRHKITKRGQNVTFRCDPISEHNRLYWYRQTLGQGPEFLTYFQNEAQLEKSRLLSDRFSAERPKGSFSTLEIQRTEQGDSAMYLCASSSEVGSGTEAFFGQGTRLTVV.